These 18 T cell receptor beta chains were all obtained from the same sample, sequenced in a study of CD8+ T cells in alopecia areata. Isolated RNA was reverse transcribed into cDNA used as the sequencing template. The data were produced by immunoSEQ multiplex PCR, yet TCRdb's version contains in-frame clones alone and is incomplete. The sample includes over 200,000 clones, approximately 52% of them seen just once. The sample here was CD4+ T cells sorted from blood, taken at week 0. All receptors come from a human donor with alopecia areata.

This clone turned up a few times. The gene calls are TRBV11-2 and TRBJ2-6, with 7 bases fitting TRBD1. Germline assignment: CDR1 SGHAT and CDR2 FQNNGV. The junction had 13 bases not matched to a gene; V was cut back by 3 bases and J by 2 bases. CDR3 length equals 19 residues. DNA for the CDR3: TGTGCCAGCAGCTTGAAGGAAGGGTCAGGGACAGCTGGGGCCAACGTCCTGACTTTC. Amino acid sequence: CASSLKEGSGTAGANVLTF.

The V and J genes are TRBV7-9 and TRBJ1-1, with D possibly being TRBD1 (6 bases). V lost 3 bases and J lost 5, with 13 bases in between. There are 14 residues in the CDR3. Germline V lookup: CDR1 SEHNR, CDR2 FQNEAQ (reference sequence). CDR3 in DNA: TGTGCCAGCAGCTTGCAGGGGCCGGGGACTGAAGCTTTCTTT. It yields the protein CASSLQGPGTEAFF.

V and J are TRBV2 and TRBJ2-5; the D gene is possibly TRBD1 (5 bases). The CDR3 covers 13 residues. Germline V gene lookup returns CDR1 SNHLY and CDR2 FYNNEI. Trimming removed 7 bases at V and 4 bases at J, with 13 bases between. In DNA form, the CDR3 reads TGTGCCAGCAACCAAGGGGCAGCAGAGACCCAGTACTTC. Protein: CASNQGAAETQYF.

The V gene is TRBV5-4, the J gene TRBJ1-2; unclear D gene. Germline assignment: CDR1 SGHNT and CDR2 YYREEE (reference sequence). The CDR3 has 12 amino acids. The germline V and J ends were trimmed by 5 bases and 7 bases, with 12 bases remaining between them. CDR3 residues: CASRGNLLGYTF. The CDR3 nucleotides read TGTGCCAGCAGGGGTAATCTTCTTGGCTACACCTTC.

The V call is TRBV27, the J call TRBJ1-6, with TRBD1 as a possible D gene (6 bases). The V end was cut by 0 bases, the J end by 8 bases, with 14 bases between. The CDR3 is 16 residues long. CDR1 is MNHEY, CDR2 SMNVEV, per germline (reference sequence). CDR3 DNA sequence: TGTGCCAGCAGTTTATCGATATGGGGGGCACATTCACCCCTCCACTTT. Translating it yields CASSLSIWGAHSPLHF.

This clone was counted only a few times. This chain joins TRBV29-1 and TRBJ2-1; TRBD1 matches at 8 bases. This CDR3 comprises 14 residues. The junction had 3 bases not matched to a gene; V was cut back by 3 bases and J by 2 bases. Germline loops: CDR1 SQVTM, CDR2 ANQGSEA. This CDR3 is CSVDAGQAYNEQFF. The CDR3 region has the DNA TGCAGCGTTGATGCGGGACAGGCCTACAATGAGCAGTTCTTC.

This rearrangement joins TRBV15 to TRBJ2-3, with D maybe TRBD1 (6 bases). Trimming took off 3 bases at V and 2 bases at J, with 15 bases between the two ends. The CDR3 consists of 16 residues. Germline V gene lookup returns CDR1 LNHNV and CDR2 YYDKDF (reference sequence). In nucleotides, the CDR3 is TGTGCCACCAGCAGTGGGATGGACAGCATCACAGATACGCAGTATTTT. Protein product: CATSSGMDSITDTQYF.

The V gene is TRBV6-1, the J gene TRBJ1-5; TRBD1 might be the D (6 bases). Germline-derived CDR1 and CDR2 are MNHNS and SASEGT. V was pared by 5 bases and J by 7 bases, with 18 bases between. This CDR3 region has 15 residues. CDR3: CASSPIGGGRQPQHF. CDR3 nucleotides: TGTGCCAGCAGTCCCATAGGTGGGGGCAGACAGCCCCAGCATTTT.

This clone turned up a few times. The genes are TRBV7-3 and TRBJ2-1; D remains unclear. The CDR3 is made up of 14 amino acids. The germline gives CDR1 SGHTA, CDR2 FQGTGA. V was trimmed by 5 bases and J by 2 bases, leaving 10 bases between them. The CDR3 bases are TGTGCCAGCAGCCCTGCGAAAGCCTACAATGAGCAGTTCTTC. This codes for CASSPAKAYNEQFF.

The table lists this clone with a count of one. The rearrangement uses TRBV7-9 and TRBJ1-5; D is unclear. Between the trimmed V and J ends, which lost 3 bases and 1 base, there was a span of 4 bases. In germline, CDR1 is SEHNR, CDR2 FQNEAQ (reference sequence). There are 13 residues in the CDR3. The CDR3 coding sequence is TGTGCCAGCAGCTTCGACAGCAATCAGCCCCAGCATTTT. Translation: CASSFDSNQPQHF.

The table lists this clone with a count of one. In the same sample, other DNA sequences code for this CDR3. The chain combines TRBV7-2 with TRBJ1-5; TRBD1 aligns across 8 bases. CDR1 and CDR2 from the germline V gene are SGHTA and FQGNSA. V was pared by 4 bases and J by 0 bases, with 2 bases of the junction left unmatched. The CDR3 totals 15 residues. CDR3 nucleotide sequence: TGTGCCAGCAGCTCCGGACAGGGTAGCAATCAGCCCCAGCATTTT. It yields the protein CASSSGQGSNQPQHF.

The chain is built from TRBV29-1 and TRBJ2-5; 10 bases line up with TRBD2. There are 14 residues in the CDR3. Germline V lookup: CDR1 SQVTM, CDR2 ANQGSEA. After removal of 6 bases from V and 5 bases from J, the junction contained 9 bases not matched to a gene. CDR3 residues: CSVIAGGGLETQYF. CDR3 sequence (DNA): TGCAGCGTCATAGCGGGAGGAGGTTTGGAGACCCAGTACTTC.

The CDR3 reads CAWSSGLENTQFF. DNA of the CDR3: TGTGCCTGGAGTTCTGGACTGGAGAATACGCAGTTCTTC. The chain recombines TRBV30 with TRBJ2-1, with D possibly TRBD2 on 5 matching bases. Trimming took 2 bases from V and 12 from J, leaving 17 bases between them. The CDR3 is made up of 13 amino acids. The germline V gene encodes CDR1 GTSNPN and CDR2 SVGIG (reference sequence).

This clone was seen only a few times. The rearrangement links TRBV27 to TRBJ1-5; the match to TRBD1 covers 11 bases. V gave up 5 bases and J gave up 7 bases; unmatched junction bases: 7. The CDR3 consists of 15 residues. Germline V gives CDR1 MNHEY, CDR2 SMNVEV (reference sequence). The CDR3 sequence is CASSGQGAGRQPQHF. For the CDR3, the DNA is TGTGCCAGCAGTGGACAGGGGGCCGGGAGACAGCCCCAGCATTTT.

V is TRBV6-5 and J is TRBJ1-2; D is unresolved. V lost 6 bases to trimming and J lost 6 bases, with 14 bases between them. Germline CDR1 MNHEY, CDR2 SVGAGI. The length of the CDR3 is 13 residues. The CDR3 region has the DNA TGTGCCAGCAGGACTTTCTCGCCCCATGGCTACACCTTC. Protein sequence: CASRTFSPHGYTF.

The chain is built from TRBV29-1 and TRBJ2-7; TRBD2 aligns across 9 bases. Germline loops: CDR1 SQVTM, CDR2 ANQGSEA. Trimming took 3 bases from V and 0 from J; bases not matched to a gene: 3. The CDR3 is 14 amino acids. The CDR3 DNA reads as TGCAGCGTTGACAGACTAGCGGACTCCTACGAGCAGTACTTC. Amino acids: CSVDRLADSYEQYF.

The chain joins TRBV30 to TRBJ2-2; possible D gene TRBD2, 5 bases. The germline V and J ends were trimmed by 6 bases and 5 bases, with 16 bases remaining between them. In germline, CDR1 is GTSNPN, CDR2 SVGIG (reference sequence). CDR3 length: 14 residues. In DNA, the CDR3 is TGTGCCTGTAGAGTAGGGAGCCAGACCGGGGAGCTGTTTTTT. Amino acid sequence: CACRVGSQTGELFF.

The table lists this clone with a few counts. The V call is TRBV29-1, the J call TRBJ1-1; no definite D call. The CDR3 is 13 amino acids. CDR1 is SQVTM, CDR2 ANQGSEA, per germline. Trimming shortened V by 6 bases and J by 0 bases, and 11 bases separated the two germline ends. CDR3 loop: CSVGQPMNTEAFF. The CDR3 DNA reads TGCAGCGTCGGGCAGCCGATGAACACTGAAGCTTTCTTT.